The entry that follows covers one T cell receptor beta chain sequence. The sample carries other DNA sequences with the same CDR3. This sample is part of a study of blood T cell repertoires in COVID-19. The data were produced by immunoSEQ multiplex PCR, yet TCRdb's version contains in-frame clones alone and is incomplete. The sample lists roughly 99,000 clones, approximately 90% occurring once. The CDR3 consists of 12 residues. The V gene lost 2 bases and the J gene lost 5 bases, with 6 bases spanning the gap. Germline V CDR1 and CDR2: MDHEN, SYDVKM. The chain employs TRBV28 and TRBJ1-1; D gene ambiguous. This TCR derives from a man aged 45-60 years with active or convalescent COVID-19. Material for sequencing was peripheral blood. The CDR3 bases are TGTGCCAGCAGTTTAGGGAGGACTGAAGCTTTCTTT. This translates into CASSLGRTEAFF.